This is a list of T cell receptor beta chains from one sample in a study of T cells after yellow fever vaccination. TCRdb redid the calling of the 5' RACE reads with MiXCR, one entry per CDR3 protein. The table lists some 220,000 distinct CDR3 sequences, under 3.5% of them singletons. Here the sequenced sample was CD4+ T cells sorted from PBMCs, taken 10 days after the yellow fever booster vaccination. Receptor source: a man aged 18 to 29 who received the YFV17D yellow fever vaccine. CDR3s include the opening cysteine and the closing phenylalanine or tryptophan. Fields, in order: clone size, D gene, V gene, CDR3 length, J gene, CDR3 protein, CDR3 DNA. The D gene is left open where the match is weak. Clone sizes are given selectively: once, few, many, or a class where the clone is expanded.

NA	NA	TRBV11-3	14	TRBJ2-1	CASSSAGWHNEQFF	TGTGCCAGCAGCTCAGCGGGCTGGCACAATGAGCAGTTCTTC
many	NA	TRBV7-2	14	TRBJ1-2	CASSFHGAAYGYTF	TGTGCCAGCAGCTTCCACGGGGCTGCTTATGGCTACACCTTC
NA	NA	TRBV7-3	13	TRBJ1-2	CASSFGRWDGYTF	TGTGCCAGCAGCTTCGGGAGGTGGGATGGCTACACCTTC
many	TRBD1	TRBV5-1	17	TRBJ1-2	CASSLVSPGQGIISYTF	TGCGCCAGCAGCTTGGTGTCCCCGGGACAGGGTATTATTAGCTACACCTTC
few	NA	TRBV11-2	17	TRBJ2-7	CASSLDLGRSSSYEQYF	TGTGCCAGCAGCTTAGATCTTGGCAGGTCAAGCTCCTACGAGCAGTACTTC
many	NA	TRBV7-2	16	TRBJ2-3	CASSPGGRGPTDTQYF	TGTGCCAGCAGCCCAGGCGGGCGGGGGCCCACAGATACGCAGTATTTT
few	NA	TRBV18	17	TRBJ2-3	CASSPQRGGEDTDTQYF	TGTGCCAGCTCACCACAAAGAGGAGGGGAGGACACAGATACGCAGTATTTT
NA	NA	TRBV5-1	14	TRBJ1-6	CASRERVSNSPLHF	TGCGCCAGCCGGGAAAGGGTGAGTAATTCACCCCTCCACTTT
few	NA	TRBV6-7	13	TRBJ1-6	CASSWTQNSPLHF	TGTGCCAGCAGTTGGACCCAGAATTCACCCCTCCACTTT
NA	NA	TRBV5-6	14	TRBJ2-2	CASSLSEPTGELFF	TGTGCCAGCAGCTTGTCGGAACCCACCGGGGAGCTGTTTTTT
many	TRBD1	TRBV30	15	TRBJ2-7	CAWNRGGPGSYEQYF	TGTGCCTGGAACCGAGGGGGCCCGGGCTCCTACGAGCAGTACTTC
many	NA	TRBV2	13	TRBJ2-2	CASNVRVTGELFF	TGTGCCAGCAATGTACGAGTGACCGGGGAGCTGTTTTTT
many	NA	TRBV30	13	TRBJ1-1	CAWEYYHNTEAFF	TGTGCCTGGGAATATTACCATAACACTGAAGCTTTCTTT
many	NA	TRBV12-3/TRBV12-4	13	TRBJ1-1	CASSFSMNTEAFF	TGTGCCAGCAGCTTTAGTATGAACACTGAAGCTTTCTTT
few	TRBD1	TRBV19	15	TRBJ1-1	CATTDRGRLNTEAFF	TGTGCCACCACAGACAGGGGCCGATTAAACACTGAAGCTTTCTTT
many	NA	TRBV14	12	TRBJ1-2	CASSRGSYGYTF	TGTGCCAGCAGCCGGGGGTCATATGGCTACACCTTC
few	NA	TRBV5-1	17	TRBJ1-4	CASSTGPGTSLGEKLFF	TGCGCCAGCAGCACTGGTCCGGGGACTAGTTTAGGTGAAAAACTGTTTTTT
NA	NA	TRBV7-2	15	TRBJ2-2	CASSSQKLNTGELFF	TGTGCCAGCAGCTCACAGAAGCTAAACACCGGGGAGCTGTTTTTT
NA	NA	TRBV5-1	15	TRBJ2-7	CASSTADSSSYEQYF	TGCGCCAGCAGCACGGCCGACTCGTCCTCCTACGAGCAGTACTTC
many	TRBD2	TRBV20-1	13	TRBJ2-7	CSANGGATYEQYF	TGCAGTGCTAACGGGGGGGCAACCTACGAGCAGTACTTC
many	NA	TRBV3-1	15	TRBJ2-7	CASSQGKGFSYEQYF	TGTGCCAGCAGCCAAGGAAAGGGTTTCTCCTACGAGCAGTACTTC
many	NA	TRBV7-9	14	TRBJ1-5	CASSLGIRGQPQHF	TGTGCCAGCAGCTTAGGTATCCGGGGTCAGCCCCAGCATTTT
many	TRBD2	TRBV10-3	14	TRBJ2-1	CATHRAGGHSEQFF	TGTGCCACCCATCGGGCGGGGGGCCACAGTGAGCAGTTCTTC
few	TRBD2	TRBV9	13	TRBJ2-5	CASSVVTGGTQYF	TGTGCCAGCAGCGTAGTAACGGGGGGGACCCAGTACTTC
many	NA	TRBV25-1	11	TRBJ1-1	CASKGDTEAFF	TGTGCCAGCAAGGGTGACACTGAAGCTTTCTTT
few	NA	TRBV3-1	15	TRBJ2-1	CASSQGTVFYNEQFF	TGTGCCAGCAGCCAAGGGACAGTATTTTACAATGAGCAGTTCTTC
few	NA	TRBV6-4	13	TRBJ2-1	CASSVTLYNEQFF	TGTGCCAGCAGTGTGACGCTTTACAATGAGCAGTTCTTC
many	NA	TRBV24-1	16	TRBJ2-5	CATSGEKTGYGETQYF	TGTGCCACCAGTGGCGAGAAGACAGGTTATGGGGAGACCCAGTACTTC
few	NA	TRBV3-1	17	TRBJ2-3	CASSRDVSGGGADTQYF	TGTGCCAGCAGCCGAGACGTATCTGGCGGGGGCGCAGATACGCAGTATTTT
NA	TRBD2	TRBV20-1	14	TRBJ2-5	CSARASGGWETQYF	TGCAGTGCTAGAGCCAGCGGGGGGTGGGAGACCCAGTACTTC
many	TRBD1	TRBV11-2	16	TRBJ1-2	CASSPQQGAWGYGYTF	TGTGCCAGCAGCCCCCAACAGGGGGCCTGGGGCTATGGCTACACCTTC
many	NA	TRBV4-3	15	TRBJ1-1	CASSRGGRGGTEAFF	TGCGCCAGCAGCCGAGGAGGTCGGGGAGGGACTGAAGCTTTCTTT
many	TRBD1	TRBV10-3	15	TRBJ2-7	CAISARQGTPYEQYF	TGTGCCATCAGTGCCCGACAGGGTACCCCTTACGAGCAGTACTTC
many	TRBD1	TRBV25-1	15	TRBJ2-7	CASSGPTGGASEQYF	TGTGCCAGCAGTGGCCCTACAGGGGGAGCATCTGAGCAGTACTTC
NA	NA	TRBV3-1	14	TRBJ2-6	CASSREARANVLTF	TGTGCCAGCAGCCGCGAGGCTCGGGCCAACGTCCTGACTTTC
NA	TRBD1	TRBV5-6	15	TRBJ2-5	CASSSMDRDQETQYF	TGTGCCAGCAGCTCAATGGACAGGGACCAAGAGACCCAGTACTTC
many	NA	TRBV5-1	15	TRBJ1-5	CASSLVGGNNQPQHF	TGCGCCAGCAGCTTGGTGGGGGGAAACAATCAGCCCCAGCATTTT
few	NA	TRBV7-2	13	TRBJ2-5	CASSSMYQETQYF	TGTGCCAGCAGCTCTATGTACCAAGAGACCCAGTACTTC
NA	NA	TRBV5-1	16	TRBJ2-2	CASSLATGTDTGELFF	TGCGCCAGCAGCTTGGCAACCGGGACTGACACCGGGGAGCTGTTTTTT
many	NA	TRBV12-3/TRBV12-4	12	TRBJ1-1	CASSPSLRTAFF	TGTGCCAGCAGCCCAAGCCTGCGGACAGCTTTCTTT
many	TRBD2	TRBV4-1	19	TRBJ2-1	CASSQVERGGRVPYNEQFF	TGCGCCAGCAGCCAAGTGGAACGGGGGGGCCGAGTCCCCTACAATGAGCAGTTCTTC
many	NA	TRBV20-1	15	TRBJ2-6	CSARDRRTGANVLTF	TGCAGTGCTAGAGATCGACGGACCGGGGCCAACGTCCTGACTTTC
NA	NA	TRBV2	13	TRBJ1-6	CASSDSGGSPLHF	TGTGCCAGCAGTGATTCTGGAGGGTCACCCCTCCACTTT
many	TRBD1	TRBV15	18	TRBJ2-4	CATSRPTGLEGSKNIQYF	TGTGCCACCAGCAGGCCGACAGGGCTTGAGGGGTCCAAAAACATTCAGTACTTC
many	NA	TRBV7-9	8	TRBJ2-5	CASSSKYF	TGTGCCAGCAGCTCCAAGTACTTC
few	NA	TRBV5-1	11	TRBJ1-2	CASSQPYGYTF	TGCGCCAGCAGCCAACCGTATGGCTACACCTTC
many	TRBD1	TRBV9	15	TRBJ2-4	CASSVQGAGWDIQYF	TGTGCCAGCAGCGTACAGGGGGCAGGGTGGGACATTCAGTACTTC
many	TRBD1	TRBV2	14	TRBJ1-4	CASRGTGGNEKLFF	TGTGCCAGCAGGGGGACAGGGGGTAATGAAAAACTGTTTTTT
few	NA	TRBV20-1	12	TRBJ1-1	CSANGLNTEAFF	TGCAGTGCAAACGGGTTAAACACTGAAGCTTTCTTT
NA	NA	TRBV6-5	16	TRBJ2-3	CASSSGKGGASDTQYF	TGTGCCAGCAGCTCGGGTAAAGGGGGGGCATCCGATACGCAGTATTTT
many	NA	TRBV24-1	14	TRBJ1-2	CATSDHRTGYGYTF	TGTGCCACCAGTGATCACAGGACGGGCTATGGCTACACCTTC
few	NA	TRBV7-2	15	TRBJ2-5	CASSVSGQYQETQYF	TGTGCCAGCAGTGTATCGGGGCAGTACCAAGAGACCCAGTACTTC
many	NA	TRBV29-1	14	TRBJ2-2	CSVPGTTNTGELFF	TGCAGCGTCCCAGGGACCACGAACACCGGGGAGCTGTTTTTT